This T cell receptor beta chain is from a study of post-analysis software for immune sequencing data. On the study more broadly: Patients had relapsing-remitting, secondary progressive or progressive-relapsing multiple sclerosis; some lacked subtype.

The germline CDR1 and CDR2 sequences are SGHTA and FQGNSA. V gave up 4 bases and J gave up 5 bases, with 15 bases separating them. The CDR3 contains 16 residues. Unique molecular identifiers featured in each of the TCR beta cDNA libraries. The yield from roughly 1 to 10 million T cells was about 500,000 cDNA molecules in total. In TCRdb, the PCR reads were re-called with MiXCR into one record per CDR3 protein. Of 650,000 to 850,000 distinct CDR3 sequences listed, roughly 50% are singletons. About this clonotype: Its target is unknown.

Findings of the study overall: When compared against controls, multiple sclerosis patients showed significantly lower normalized Chao1 diversity. F measure clustering grouped samples strongly by preparation batch. Included in a set of about 5 TRBV segments more frequent in patients than controls were TRBV5-6, TRBV5-1 and TRBV20-1.

This TCR came from a girl aged 5 to 17 with multiple sclerosis. The sample comprised blood. V gene TRBV7-2 combines with J gene TRBJ2-6; D uncertain. The CDR3: CASSSAKAFRANVLTF. The CDR3 DNA reads TGTGCCAGCAGCTCCGCAAAGGCCTTTCGGGCCAACGTCCTGACTTTC. Complete variable domain (other parts from reference TRBV7-2 and TRBJ2-6): GAGVSQSPSNKVTEKGKDVELRCDPISGHTALYWYRQSLGQGLEFLIYFQGNSAPDKSGLPSDRFSAERTGGSVSTLTIQRTQQEDSAVYLCASSSAKAFRANVLTFGAGSRLTVL.